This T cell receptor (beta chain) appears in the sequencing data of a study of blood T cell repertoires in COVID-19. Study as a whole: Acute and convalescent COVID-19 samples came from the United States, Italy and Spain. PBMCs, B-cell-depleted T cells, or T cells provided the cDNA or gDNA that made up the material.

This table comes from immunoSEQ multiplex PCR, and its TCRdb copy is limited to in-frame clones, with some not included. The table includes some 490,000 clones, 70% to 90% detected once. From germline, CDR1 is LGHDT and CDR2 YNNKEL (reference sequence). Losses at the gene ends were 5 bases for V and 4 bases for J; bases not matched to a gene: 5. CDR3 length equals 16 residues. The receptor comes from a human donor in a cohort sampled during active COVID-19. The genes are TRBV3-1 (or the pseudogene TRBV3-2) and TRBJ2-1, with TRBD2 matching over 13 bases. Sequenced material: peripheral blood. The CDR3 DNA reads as TGTGCCAGCAGCGGGGGGACTAGCGGGATATACAATGAGCAGTTCTTC. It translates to CASSGGTSGIYNEQFF.